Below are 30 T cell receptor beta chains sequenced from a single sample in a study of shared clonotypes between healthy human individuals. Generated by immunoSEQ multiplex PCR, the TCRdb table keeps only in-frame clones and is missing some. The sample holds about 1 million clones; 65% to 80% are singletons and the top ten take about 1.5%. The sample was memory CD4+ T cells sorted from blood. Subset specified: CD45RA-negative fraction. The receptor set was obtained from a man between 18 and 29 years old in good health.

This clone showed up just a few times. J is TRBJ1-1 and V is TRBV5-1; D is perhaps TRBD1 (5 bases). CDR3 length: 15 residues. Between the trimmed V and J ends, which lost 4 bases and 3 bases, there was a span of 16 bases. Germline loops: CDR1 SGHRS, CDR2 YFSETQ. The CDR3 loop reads CASSLGGVGDTEAFF. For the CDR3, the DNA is TGCGCCAGCAGCCTTGGGGGGGTAGGTGACACTGAAGCTTTCTTT. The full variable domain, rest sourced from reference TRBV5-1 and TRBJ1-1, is KAGVTQTPRYLIKTRGQQVTLSCSPISGHRSVSWYQQTPGQGLQFLFEYFSETQRNKGNFPGRFSGRQFSNSRSEMNVSTLELGDSALYLCASSLGGVGDTEAFFGQGTRLTVV.

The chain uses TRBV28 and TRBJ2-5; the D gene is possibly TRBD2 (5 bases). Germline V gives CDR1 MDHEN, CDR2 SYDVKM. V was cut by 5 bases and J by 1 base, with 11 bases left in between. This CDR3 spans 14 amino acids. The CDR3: CASSQLSGQETQYF. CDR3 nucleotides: TGTGCCAGCAGTCAACTAAGCGGCCAAGAGACCCAGTACTTC.

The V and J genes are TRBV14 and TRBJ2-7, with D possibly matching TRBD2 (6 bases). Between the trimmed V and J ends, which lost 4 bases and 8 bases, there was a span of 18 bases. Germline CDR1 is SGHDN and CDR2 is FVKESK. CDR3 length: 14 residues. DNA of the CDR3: TGTGCCAGCAGCCGGGACTGGGGCGGGGTAAAGCAGTACTTC. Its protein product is CASSRDWGGVKQYF.

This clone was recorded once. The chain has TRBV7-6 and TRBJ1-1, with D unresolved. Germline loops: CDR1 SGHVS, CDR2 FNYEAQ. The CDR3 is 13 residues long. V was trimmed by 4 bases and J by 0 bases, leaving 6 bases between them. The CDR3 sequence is CASSWALNTEAFF. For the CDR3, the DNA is TGTGCCAGCAGCTGGGCATTGAACACTGAAGCTTTCTTT. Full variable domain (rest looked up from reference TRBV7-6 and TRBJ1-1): GAGVSQSPRYKVTKRGQDVALRCDPISGHVSLYWYRQALGQGPEFLTYFNYEAQQDKSGLPNDRFSAERPEGSISTLTIQRTEQRDSAMYRCASSWALNTEAFFGQGTRLTVV.

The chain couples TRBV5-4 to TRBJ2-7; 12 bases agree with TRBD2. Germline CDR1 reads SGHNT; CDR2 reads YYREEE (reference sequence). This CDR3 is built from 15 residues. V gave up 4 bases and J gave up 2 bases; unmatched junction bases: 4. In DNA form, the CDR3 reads TGTGCCAGCAGCCGAGCTAGCGGGGGGGCCTACGAGCAGTACTTC. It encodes CASSRASGGAYEQYF.

The CDR3 DNA follows: TGTGCCAGTAGTATTGCGGCAGGGATTCGCTACGAGCAGTACTTC. It specifies CASSIAAGIRYEQYF. V gene TRBV19 combines with J gene TRBJ2-7, with TRBD1 as a possible D gene (5 bases). Germline CDR1 reads LNHDA; CDR2 reads SQIVND (reference sequence). This CDR3 has 15 amino acids. The germline V and J ends were trimmed by 3 bases and 3 bases, with 15 bases remaining between them.

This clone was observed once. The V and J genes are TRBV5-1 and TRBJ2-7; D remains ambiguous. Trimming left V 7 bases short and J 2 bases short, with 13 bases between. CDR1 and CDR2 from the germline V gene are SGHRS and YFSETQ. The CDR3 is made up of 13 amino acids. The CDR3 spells CASAPDVTYEQYF. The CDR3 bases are TGCGCCAGCGCCCCGGACGTAACCTACGAGCAGTACTTC.

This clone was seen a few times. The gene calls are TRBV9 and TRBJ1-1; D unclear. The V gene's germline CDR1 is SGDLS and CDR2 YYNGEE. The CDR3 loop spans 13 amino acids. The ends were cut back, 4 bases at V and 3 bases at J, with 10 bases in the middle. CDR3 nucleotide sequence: TGTGCCAGCAGCTTCCTGGGAGACACTGAAGCTTTCTTT. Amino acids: CASSFLGDTEAFF.

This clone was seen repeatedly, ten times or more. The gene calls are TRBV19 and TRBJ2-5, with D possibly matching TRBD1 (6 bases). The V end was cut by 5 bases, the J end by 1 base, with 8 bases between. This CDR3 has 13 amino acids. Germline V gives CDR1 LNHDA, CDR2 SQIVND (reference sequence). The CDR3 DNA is TGTGCCAGTAGTCAGGGGATCCAAGAGACCCAGTACTTC. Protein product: CASSQGIQETQYF.

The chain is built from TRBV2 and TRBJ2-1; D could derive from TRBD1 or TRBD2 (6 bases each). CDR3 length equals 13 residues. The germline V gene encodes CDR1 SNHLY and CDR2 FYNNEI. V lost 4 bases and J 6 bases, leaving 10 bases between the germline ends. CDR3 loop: CASSVQGGNEQFF. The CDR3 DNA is TGTGCCAGCAGTGTACAGGGAGGCAATGAGCAGTTCTTC.

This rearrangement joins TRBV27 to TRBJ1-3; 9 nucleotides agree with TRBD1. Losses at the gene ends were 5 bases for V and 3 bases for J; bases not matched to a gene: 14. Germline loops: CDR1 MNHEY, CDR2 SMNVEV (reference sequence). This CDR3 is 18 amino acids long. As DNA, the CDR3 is TGTGCCAGCAGTCCATACCCCGTAGGACAGGGGTTTGGAAACACCATATATTTT. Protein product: CASSPYPVGQGFGNTIYF.

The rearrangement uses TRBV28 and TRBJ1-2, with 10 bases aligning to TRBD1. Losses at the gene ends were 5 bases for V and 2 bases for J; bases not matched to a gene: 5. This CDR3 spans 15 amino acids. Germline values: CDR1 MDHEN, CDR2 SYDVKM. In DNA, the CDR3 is TGTGCCAGCAGTACCCGACAGGGGGCAAACTATGGCTACACCTTC. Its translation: CASSTRQGANYGYTF.

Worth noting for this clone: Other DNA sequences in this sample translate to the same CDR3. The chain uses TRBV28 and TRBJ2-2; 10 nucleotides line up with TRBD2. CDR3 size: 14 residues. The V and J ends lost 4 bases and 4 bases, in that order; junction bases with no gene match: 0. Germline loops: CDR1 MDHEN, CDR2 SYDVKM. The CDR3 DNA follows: TGTGCCAGCAGTTCTAGCGGGGGCACCGGGGAGCTGTTTTTT. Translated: CASSSSGGTGELFF.

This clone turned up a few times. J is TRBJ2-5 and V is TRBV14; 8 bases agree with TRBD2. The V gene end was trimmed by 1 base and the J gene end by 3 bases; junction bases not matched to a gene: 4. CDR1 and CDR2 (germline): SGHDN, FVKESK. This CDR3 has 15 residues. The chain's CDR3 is CASSQVAAGEETQYF. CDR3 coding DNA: TGTGCCAGCAGCCAAGTGGCAGCGGGGGAAGAGACCCAGTACTTC.

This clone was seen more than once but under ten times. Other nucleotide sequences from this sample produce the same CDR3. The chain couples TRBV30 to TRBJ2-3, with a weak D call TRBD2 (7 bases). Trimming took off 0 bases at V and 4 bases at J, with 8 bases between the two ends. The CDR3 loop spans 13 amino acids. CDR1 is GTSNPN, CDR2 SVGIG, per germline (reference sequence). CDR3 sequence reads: CAWSVGGADTQYF. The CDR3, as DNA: TGTGCCTGGAGTGTAGGGGGGGCAGATACGCAGTATTTT.

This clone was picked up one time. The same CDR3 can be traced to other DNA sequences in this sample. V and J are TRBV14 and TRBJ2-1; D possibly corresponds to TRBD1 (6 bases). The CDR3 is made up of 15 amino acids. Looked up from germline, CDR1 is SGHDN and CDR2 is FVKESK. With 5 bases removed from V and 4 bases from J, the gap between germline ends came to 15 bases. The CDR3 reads CASSRTRGAYNEQFF. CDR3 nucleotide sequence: TGTGCCAGCAGCAGGACCAGGGGCGCTTACAATGAGCAGTTCTTC. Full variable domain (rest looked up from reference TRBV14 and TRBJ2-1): EAGVTQFPSHSVIEKGQTVTLRCDPISGHDNLYWYRRVMGKEIKFLLHFVKESKQDESGMPNNRFLAERTGGTYSTLKVQPAELEDSGVYFCASSRTRGAYNEQFFGPGTRLTVL.

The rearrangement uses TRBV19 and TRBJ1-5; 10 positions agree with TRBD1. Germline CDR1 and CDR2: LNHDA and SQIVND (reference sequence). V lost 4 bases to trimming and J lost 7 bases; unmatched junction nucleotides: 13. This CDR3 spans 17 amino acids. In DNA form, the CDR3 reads TGTGCCAGTAGTAAAATAGGGGACAGGGGATTGGGCCAGCCCCAGCATTTT. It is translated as CASSKIGDRGLGQPQHF. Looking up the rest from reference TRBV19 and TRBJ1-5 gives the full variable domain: DGGITQSPKYLFRKEGQNVTLSCEQNLNHDAMYWYRQDPGQGLRLIYYSQIVNDFQKGDIAEGYSVSREKKESFPLTVTSAQKNPTAFYLCASSKIGDRGLGQPQHFGDGTRLSIL.

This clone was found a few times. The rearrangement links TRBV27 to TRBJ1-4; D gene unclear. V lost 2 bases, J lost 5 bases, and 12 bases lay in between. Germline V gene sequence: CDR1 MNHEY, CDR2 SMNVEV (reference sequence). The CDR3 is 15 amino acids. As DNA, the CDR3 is TGTGCCAGCAGTTTAGGGGAAACCCGGAATGAAAAACTGTTTTTT. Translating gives CASSLGETRNEKLFF.

CDR3 sequence reads: CASSQDLDLEQFF. CDR3 bases: TGCGCCAGCAGCCAAGATTTGGATTTAGAGCAGTTCTTC. The rearrangement links TRBV4-1 to TRBJ2-1; D gene unclear. With 0 bases removed from V and 10 bases from J, the gap between germline ends came to 10 bases. The CDR3 has 13 amino acids. CDR1 is MGHRA, CDR2 YSYEKL, per germline.

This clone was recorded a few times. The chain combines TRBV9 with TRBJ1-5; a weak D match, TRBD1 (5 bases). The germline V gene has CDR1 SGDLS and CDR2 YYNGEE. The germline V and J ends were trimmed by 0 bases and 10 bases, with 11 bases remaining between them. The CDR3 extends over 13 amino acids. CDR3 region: CASSVDSGTPQHF. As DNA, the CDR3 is TGTGCCAGCAGCGTAGATTCCGGGACTCCCCAGCATTTT. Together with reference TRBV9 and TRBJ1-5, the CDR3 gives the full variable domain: DSGVTQTPKHLITATGQRVTLRCSPRSGDLSVYWYQQSLDQGLQFLIQYYNGEERAKGNILERFSAQQFPDLHSELNLSSLELGDSALYFCASSVDSGTPQHFGDGTRLSIL.

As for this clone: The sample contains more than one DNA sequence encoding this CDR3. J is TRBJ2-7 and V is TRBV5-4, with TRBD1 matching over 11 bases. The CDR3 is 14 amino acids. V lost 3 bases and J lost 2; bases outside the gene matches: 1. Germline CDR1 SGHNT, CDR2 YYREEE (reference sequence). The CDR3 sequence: CASSWDRGAYEQYF. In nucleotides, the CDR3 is TGTGCCAGCAGCTGGGACAGGGGGGCCTACGAGCAGTACTTC.

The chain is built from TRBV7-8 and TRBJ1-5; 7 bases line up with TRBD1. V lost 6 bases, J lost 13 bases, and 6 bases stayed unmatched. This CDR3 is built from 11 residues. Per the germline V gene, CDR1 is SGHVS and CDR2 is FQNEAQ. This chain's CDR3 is CASSNRGPQHF. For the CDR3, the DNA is TGTGCCAGCAGTAACAGGGGCCCACAGCATTTT. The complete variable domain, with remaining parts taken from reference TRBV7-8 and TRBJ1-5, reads GAGVSQSPRYKVAKRGQDVALRCDPISGHVSLFWYQQALGQGPEFLTYFQNEAQLDKSGLPSDRFFAERPEGSVSTLKIQRTQQEDSAVYLCASSNRGPQHFGDGTRLSIL.

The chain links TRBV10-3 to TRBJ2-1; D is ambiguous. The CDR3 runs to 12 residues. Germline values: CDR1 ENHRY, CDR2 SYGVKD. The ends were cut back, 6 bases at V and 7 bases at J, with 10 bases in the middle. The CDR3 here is CAISPTENEQFF. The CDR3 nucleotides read TGTGCCATCAGCCCGACGGAAAATGAGCAGTTCTTC.

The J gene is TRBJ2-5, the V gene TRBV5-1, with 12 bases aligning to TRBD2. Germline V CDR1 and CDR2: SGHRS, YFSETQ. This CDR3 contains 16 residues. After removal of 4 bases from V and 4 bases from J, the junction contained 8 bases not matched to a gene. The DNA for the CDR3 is TGCGCCAGCAGCCCTGGACTAGCGGGGCGCCCAGAGACCCAGTACTTC. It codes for CASSPGLAGRPETQYF.

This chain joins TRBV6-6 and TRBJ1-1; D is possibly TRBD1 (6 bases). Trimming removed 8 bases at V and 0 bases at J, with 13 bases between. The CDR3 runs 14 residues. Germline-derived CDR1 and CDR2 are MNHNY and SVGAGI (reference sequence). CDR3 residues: CASDRPSLNTEAFF. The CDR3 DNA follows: TGTGCCAGCGACAGGCCTAGTTTGAACACTGAAGCTTTCTTT.

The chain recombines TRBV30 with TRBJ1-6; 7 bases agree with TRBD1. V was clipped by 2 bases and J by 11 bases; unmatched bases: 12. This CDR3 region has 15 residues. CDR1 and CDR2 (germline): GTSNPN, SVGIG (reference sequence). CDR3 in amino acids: CAWSQGTASNPPLHF. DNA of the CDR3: TGTGCCTGGAGTCAAGGGACAGCTTCCAATCCACCCCTCCACTTT. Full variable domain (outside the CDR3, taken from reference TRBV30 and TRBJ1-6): SQTIHQWPATLVQPVGSPLSLECTVEGTSNPNLYWYRQAAGRGLQLLFYSVGIGQISSEVPQNLSASRPQDRQFILSSKKLLLSDSGFYLCAWSQGTASNPPLHFGNGTRLTVT.

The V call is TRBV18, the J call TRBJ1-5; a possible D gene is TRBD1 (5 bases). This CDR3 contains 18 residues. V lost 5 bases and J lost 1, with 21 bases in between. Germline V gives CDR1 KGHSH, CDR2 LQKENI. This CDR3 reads CASSSLLPGGKSNQPQHF. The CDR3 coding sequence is TGTGCCAGCTCATCCCTACTCCCGGGGGGGAAGAGCAATCAGCCCCAGCATTTT.

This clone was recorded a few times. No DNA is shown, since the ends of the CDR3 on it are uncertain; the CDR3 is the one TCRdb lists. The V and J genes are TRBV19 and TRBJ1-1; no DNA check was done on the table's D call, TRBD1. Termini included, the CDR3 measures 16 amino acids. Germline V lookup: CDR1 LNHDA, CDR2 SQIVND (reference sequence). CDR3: CASSITSGQGFTEAFF.

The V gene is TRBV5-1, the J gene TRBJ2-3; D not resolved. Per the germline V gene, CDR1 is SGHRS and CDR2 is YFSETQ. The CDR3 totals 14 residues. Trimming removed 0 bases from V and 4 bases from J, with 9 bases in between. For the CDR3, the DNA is TGCGCCAGCAGCTTGGGGTCTAAGGCAGATACGCAGTATTTT. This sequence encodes CASSLGSKADTQYF.

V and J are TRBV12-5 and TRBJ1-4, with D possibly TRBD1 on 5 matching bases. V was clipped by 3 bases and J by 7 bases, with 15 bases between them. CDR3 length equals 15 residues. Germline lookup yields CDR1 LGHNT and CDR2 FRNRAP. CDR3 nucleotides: TGTGCTAGTGGTTTCTCCGGGGCCCGCGGTGAAAAACTGTTTTTT. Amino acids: CASGFSGARGEKLFF.